This passage covers 27 T cell receptor beta chains from one sample sequenced in a study of breast tumors, draining lymph nodes, adjacent tissues. The lymph nodes were axillary draining lymph nodes from breast cancer patients. TCRdb re-analysed the multiplex PCR reads in MiXCR, keeping a single row per CDR3 protein. Among around 300,000 distinct CDR3 sequences, 30% were seen once, and the ten largest hold roughly 1.1%. The material sequenced was axillary lymph node tissue. The source is a female donor with breast cancer. Some clones in this sample may be carry-over from other donors' samples.

V is TRBV6-6 and J is TRBJ1-2; D not certain. CDR3 length: 15 residues. Germline V CDR1 and CDR2: MNHNY, SVGAGI (reference sequence). The ends were cut back, 8 bases at V and 2 bases at J, with 18 bases in the middle. The DNA of the CDR3 is TGTGCCAGCGGGCGTGGACCGGGAGGAAACTATGGCTACACCTTC. Its protein product is CASGRGPGGNYGYTF.

This clonotype occurred a few times. J is TRBJ2-3 and V is TRBV12-3 or TRBV12-4; possibly TRBD2 for D (7 bases). With 3 bases removed from V and 4 bases from J, the gap between germline ends came to 20 bases. CDR3 length: 17 amino acids. CDR3 protein: CASSFYGGRVIPDTQYF. CDR3 nucleotide sequence: TGTGCCAGCAGTTTCTACGGGGGGCGCGTTATTCCAGATACGCAGTATTTT.

J is TRBJ2-5 and V is TRBV6-2 or TRBV6-3; D is unclear. The CDR3 totals 12 residues. Germline values: CDR1 MNHEY, CDR2 SVGEGT. The germline V and J ends were trimmed by 8 bases and 5 bases, with 12 bases remaining between them. CDR3 amino acids: CASRRSRETQYF. CDR3 in DNA: TGTGCCAGCCGGCGTAGTCGTGAGACCCAGTACTTC.

This clonotype was seen repeatedly, ten times or more. The V and J genes are TRBV12-5 and TRBJ2-7, with TRBD1 identical over 8 bases. The CDR3 covers 16 residues. Germline trimming cut 0 bases from V and 4 bases from J; bases unmatched to any gene: 8. Per the germline V gene, CDR1 is LGHNT and CDR2 is FRNRAP. The DNA for the CDR3 is TGTGCTAGTGGTTTGGTAGCAGGGGGCCATGGTTACGAGCAGTACTTC. Its translation is CASGLVAGGHGYEQYF. The full variable domain, its missing parts supplied by reference TRBV12-5 and TRBJ2-7, is DARVTQTPRHKVTEMGQEVTMRCQPILGHNTVFWYRQTMMQGLELLAYFRNRAPLDDSGMPKDRFSAEMPDATLATLKIQPSEPRDSAVYFCASGLVAGGHGYEQYFGPGTRLTVT.

In its sample, this clonotype was seen many times. The junction departs from the called germline gene at one end, perhaps through a read error. This chain connects TRBV5-1 to TRBJ2-1; D tentatively reads TRBD1 or TRBD2 (5 bases each). The CDR3 loop spans 14 amino acids. Germline-derived CDR1 and CDR2 are SGHRS and YFSETQ. DNA of the CDR3: TGTGCCAGCAGCTTAGGGGACGCCTACAATGAGCAGTTCTTC. It yields the protein CASSLGDAYNEQFF. The full variable domain, with the rest looked up from reference TRBV5-1 and TRBJ2-1, is KAGVTQTPRYLIKTRGQQVTLSCSPISGHRSVSWYQQTPGQGLQFLFEYFSETQRNKGNFPGRFSGRQFSNSRSEMNVSTLELGDSALYLCASSLGDAYNEQFFGPGTRLTVL.

Details on this clonotype: This could be a read error, since a much larger clone is one nucleotide away. This rearrangement joins TRBV11-3 to TRBJ2-7; tentative D call: TRBD2 (6 bases). The V gene's germline CDR1 is SGHNT and CDR2 YENEEA. The ends were cut back, 7 bases at V and 3 bases at J, with 13 bases in the middle. The CDR3 contains 13 residues. The CDR3 here is CASTGGRNYEQYF. The CDR3 nucleotides are TGTGCCAGCACCGGGGGACGGAACTACGAGCAGTACTTC. The whole variable domain, filled in from reference TRBV11-3 and TRBJ2-7, reads EAGVVQSPRYKIIEKKQPVAFWCNPISGHNTLYWYLQNLGQGPELLIRYENEEAVDDSQLPKDRFSAERLKGVDSTLKIQPAELGDSAVYLCASTGGRNYEQYFGPGTRLTVT.

The sample holds many counts of this clonotype. The V and J genes are TRBV2 and TRBJ1-6; D not certain. CDR3 length: 14 amino acids. The germline V gene has CDR1 SNHLY and CDR2 FYNNEI. Trimming pared 3 bases from V and 7 bases from J, leaving 10 bases between. CDR3 in amino acids: CASSDAPRNSPLHF. DNA for the CDR3: TGTGCCAGCAGTGACGCGCCAAGAAATTCACCCCTCCACTTT.

This clonotype was detected ten times or more. The V and J genes are TRBV20-1 and TRBJ2-1, with unresolved D. The CDR3 contains 14 residues. Trimming left V 3 bases short and J 8 bases short, with 17 bases between. CDR1 is DFQATT and CDR2 is SNEGSKA in the germline V gene (reference sequence). CDR3 sequence reads: CSASSRVRADEQFF. The CDR3 nucleotides read TGCAGTGCTAGTAGCCGCGTTCGTGCGGATGAGCAGTTCTTC.

The table lists this clonotype with many counts. The rearrangement links TRBV10-3 to TRBJ1-6, with no clear D. Deletions cut 3 bases from V and 10 bases from J, with 10 bases between. The CDR3 extends over 13 amino acids. Germline values: CDR1 ENHRY, CDR2 SYGVKD. The CDR3 region has the DNA TGTGCCATCAGTGACGATTTGGGCTCACCCCTCCACTTT. It codes for CAISDDLGSPLHF.

This clonotype showed up many times. The V call is TRBV6-1, the J call TRBJ2-3; D gene unclear. Trimming took 2 bases from V and 14 from J, leaving 14 bases between them. CDR1 is MNHNS, CDR2 SASEGT, per germline. This CDR3 region has 12 residues. The CDR3 protein is CASSELGNRVYF. The CDR3 DNA reads TGTGCCAGCAGTGAATTGGGGAACAGAGTGTATTTT.

In its sample, this clonotype was seen many times. The chain links TRBV14 to TRBJ2-7; the match to TRBD2 covers 7 bases. Losses at the gene ends were 0 bases for V and 5 bases for J; bases not matched to a gene: 7. The germline gives CDR1 SGHDN, CDR2 FVKESK. This CDR3 contains 15 residues. In DNA, the CDR3 is TGTGCCAGCAGCCAAGAATTGGGAGGGCCTAACGAGCAGTACTTC. Residues: CASSQELGGPNEQYF.

As concerns this clonotype: A much bigger clone sits one base away, suggesting this may be a read error. No conserved phenylalanine or tryptophan ends this CDR3, so it is likely a read error. The V gene is TRBV19, the J gene TRBJ2-1; TRBD1 matches at 8 bases. V was clipped by 7 bases and J by 0 bases; unmatched bases: 8. This CDR3 spans 16 amino acids. Looked up from germline, CDR1 is LNHDA and CDR2 is SQIVND (reference sequence). CDR3 protein: CASTGGSSFSYNEQFS. CDR3 coding DNA: TGTGCCAGTACAGGGGGCTCCTCTTTCTCCTACAATGAGCAGTTCTCC.

This clonotype was seen ten or more times. CDR3 nucleotide sequence: TGTGCCAGCAGCCCCCGCGCGGGAGTAGATACGCAGTATTTT. It translates to CASSPRAGVDTQYF. The J gene is TRBJ2-3, the V gene TRBV11-3, with TRBD2 identical over 7 bases. Germline lookup yields CDR1 SGHNT and CDR2 YENEEA. V was clipped by 5 bases and J by 5 bases; unmatched bases: 7. This CDR3 has 14 amino acids.

The sample holds many counts of this clonotype. This chain links TRBV5-5 with TRBJ2-2; 9 bases are shared with TRBD2. The CDR3 loop spans 16 amino acids. In germline, CDR1 is SGHKS, CDR2 YYEKEE (reference sequence). V lost 2 bases and J lost 1; bases outside the gene matches: 3. The CDR3 bases are TGTGCCAGCAGCTTAGGACTAGCGAAGAACACCGGGGAGCTGTTTTTT. It translates to CASSLGLAKNTGELFF.

This clonotype was seen repeatedly, ten times or more. This sequence joins TRBV9 and TRBJ1-6; D possibly corresponds to TRBD1 (6 bases). CDR3 length equals 15 residues. V lost 2 bases and J 5 bases, leaving 11 bases between the germline ends. CDR1 is SGDLS, CDR2 YYNGEE, per germline. The DNA for the CDR3 is TGTGCCAGCAGCGTCGGGCCAGGGGATAATTCACCCCTCCACTTT. The encoded protein is CASSVGPGDNSPLHF.

This clonotype was seen many times. The genes are TRBV20-1 and TRBJ2-1, with 9 bases identical to TRBD2. CDR1 and CDR2 (germline): DFQATT, SNEGSKA (reference sequence). There are 11 residues in the CDR3. After removal of 6 bases from V and 15 bases from J, the junction contained 9 bases not matched to a gene. The CDR3, as DNA: TGCAGTGCCCGCTTGGGACTAGCTCTGTTCTTC. It yields the protein CSARLGLALFF.

This clonotype was seen repeatedly, ten times or more. V gene TRBV6-6 combines with J gene TRBJ1-4; 7 positions agree with TRBD1. Germline CDR1 reads MNHNY; CDR2 reads SVGAGI (reference sequence). This CDR3 has 13 residues. V gave up 6 bases and J gave up 8 bases; unmatched junction bases: 6. The CDR3 bases are TGTGCCAGCAGAGGGGGCGCGCAGGAAAAACTGTTTTTT. Its protein is CASRGGAQEKLFF.

This clonotype was detected only a few times. This clone may be a read error of a much larger clone one base away. This chain joins TRBV6-5 and TRBJ2-7, with 8 bases fitting TRBD2. With V trimmed by 6 bases and J by 2 bases, 3 bases remained unmatched. Per germline, CDR1 MNHEY and CDR2 SVGAGI. CDR3 length: 13 amino acids. The CDR3 sequence: CASSGTSPYEQYF. CDR3 nucleotides: TGTGCCAGCAGCGGGACTAGTCCCTACGAGCAGTACTTC.

This clonotype occurred a few times. The chain uses TRBV28 and TRBJ2-2, with a tentative D call TRBD1 (7 bases). This CDR3 has 14 residues. Germline values: CDR1 MDHEN, CDR2 SYDVKM. Deletions cut 6 bases from V and 6 bases from J, with 14 bases between. The CDR3 region has the DNA TGTGCCAGCAGACCAGACAGGGAGGCCGGGGAGCTGTTTTTT. It encodes CASRPDREAGELFF.

This clonotype was seen more than once but under ten times. The chain employs TRBV11-2 and TRBJ1-1; D gene ambiguous. This CDR3 spans 12 amino acids. Germline CDR1 SGHAT, CDR2 FQNNGV. Trimming stripped 5 bases from V and 5 bases from J, with 9 bases between. DNA for the CDR3: TGTGCCAGCAGCACCCGACAAACTGAAGCTTTCTTT. Translated, it gives CASSTRQTEAFF.

This clonotype has ten or more counts. The chain joins TRBV24-1 to TRBJ2-7, with D unclear. The germline V and J ends were trimmed by 7 bases and 0 bases, with 6 bases remaining between them. CDR1 and CDR2 (germline): KGHDR, SFDVKD. The CDR3 has 12 amino acids. CDR3 sequence: CATSGSSYEQYF. The CDR3 DNA reads TGTGCCACCAGCGGAAGCTCCTACGAGCAGTACTTC.

This clonotype occurred many times. The J gene is TRBJ2-2, the V gene TRBV10-3; 8 bases are shared with TRBD1. In germline, CDR1 is ENHRY, CDR2 SYGVKD. V gave up 6 bases and J gave up 5 bases; unmatched junction bases: 2. The CDR3 covers 13 residues. The CDR3 region is CAISDRGTGELFF. The CDR3 nucleotides read TGTGCCATCAGCGACAGGGGTACCGGGGAGCTGTTTTTT.

The chain uses TRBV6-6 and TRBJ1-1; the D gene is possibly TRBD1 (6 bases). The CDR3 runs to 16 residues. The germline gives CDR1 MNHNY, CDR2 SVGAGI (reference sequence). V lost 4 bases and J lost 0, with 15 bases in between. The CDR3 nucleotides read TGTGCCAGCAGTTTAGCACGACAGGCAATGAACACTGAAGCTTTCTTT. This encodes CASSLARQAMNTEAFF.

This clonotype was observed a single time. A much larger clone sits a single nucleotide away, making a read error possible. The chain combines TRBV11-2 with TRBJ2-5; 10 bases line up with TRBD2. Per germline, CDR1 SGHAT and CDR2 FQNNGV. This CDR3 region has 15 residues. The CDR3, as DNA: TGTGCCAGCAGCTTAGAGAGCGGGAGGGGAGAGACCCGGTACTTC. This encodes CASSLESGRGETRYF. Variable domain in full (rest from reference TRBV11-2 and TRBJ2-5): EAGVAQSPRYKIIEKRQSVAFWCNPISGHATLYWYQQILGQGPKLLIQFQNNGVVDDSQLPKDRFSAERLKGVDSTLKIQPAKLEDSAVYLCASSLESGRGETRYFGPGTRLLVL.

This clonotype was seen a handful of times. This sequence joins TRBV18 and TRBJ2-5, with D perhaps matching TRBD1 or TRBD2 (6 bases each). V was shortened by 2 bases and J by 5 bases, with 15 bases between the two germline ends. In germline, CDR1 is KGHSH, CDR2 LQKENI. The CDR3 runs to 15 residues. The CDR3 region has the DNA TGTGCCAGCTCACCAAAAAAGGGGGGTAGGGAGACCCAGTACTTC. It codes for CASSPKKGGRETQYF.

V and J are TRBV9 and TRBJ2-4, with TRBD1 matching 8 bases. The ends lost 3 bases at V and 8 bases at J; junction bases unmatched: 7. Germline CDR1 SGDLS, CDR2 YYNGEE. This CDR3 comprises 14 residues. The CDR3 region has the DNA TGTGCCAGCAGCGCCAAGAACAGGGGGTACATTCAGTACTTC. Encoded protein: CASSAKNRGYIQYF.

This clonotype was detected a few times. The V call is TRBV6-2 or TRBV6-3, the J call TRBJ2-1, with a weak D call TRBD2 (5 bases). Germline CDR1 is MNHEY and CDR2 is SVGEGT. CDR3 length: 15 amino acids. Trimming left V 5 bases short and J 3 bases short, with 14 bases between. CDR3 sequence reads: CASSGSLPGYNEQFF. CDR3 coding DNA: TGTGCCAGCAGTGGGAGTTTACCTGGCTACAATGAGCAGTTCTTC.